The next 14 T cell receptor beta chains were all read from a single sample in a study of blood T cell repertoires in COVID-19. Measured with immunoSEQ multiplex PCR; TCRdb has only the in-frame clones, and not every one. The table shows about 34,000 clones, with 77% occurring only once. What was sequenced was peripheral blood. The receptors come from a human donor in a cohort sampled during active COVID-19.

The chain recombines TRBV7-8 with TRBJ1-5; 7 bases align to TRBD1. The CDR3 covers 13 residues. CDR1 SGHVS and CDR2 FQNEAQ come from the germline V gene. The J segment lost 4 bases and the V segment lost 3 bases, leaving 0 bases of the junction unmatched. The CDR3 here is CASSLTGNQPQHF. CDR3 DNA: TGTGCCAGCAGCTTGACAGGGAATCAGCCCCAGCATTTT.

The gene calls are TRBV6-5 and TRBJ2-7, with TRBD2 matching 10 bases. The CDR3 is 13 residues long. Germline CDR1 and CDR2: MNHEY and SVGAGI. V lost 10 bases, J lost 10 bases, and 13 bases stayed unmatched. CDR3 in DNA: TGTGCCACCCGGTTGGTAGCGGGAGGCACCCAGTACTTC. Protein product: CATRLVAGGTQYF.

The V call is TRBV28, the J call TRBJ2-2; 9 nucleotides line up with TRBD1. The J segment lost 4 bases and the V segment lost 7 bases, leaving 7 bases of the junction unmatched. Germline assignment: CDR1 MDHEN and CDR2 SYDVKM. The CDR3 consists of 15 residues. The CDR3 coding sequence is TGTGCCAGCACCGGACAGGGGCGTATCACCGGGGAGCTGTTTTTT. It specifies CASTGQGRITGELFF.

This clone was counted between two and nine times. The CDR3 region has the DNA TGCGCCAGCAGCCAAGACGCTAGCGGGAGGGCAGAGTTCTTC. Protein sequence: CASSQDASGRAEFF. V gene TRBV4-3 combines with J gene TRBJ2-1; TRBD2 matches at 12 bases. The CDR3 contains 14 residues. From germline, CDR1 is LGHNA and CDR2 YSLEER. Trimming removed 0 bases from V and 14 bases from J; junction bases left unmatched: 5.

This chain connects TRBV7-2 to TRBJ1-2; D unclear. The V end was cut by 3 bases, the J end by 8 bases, with 13 bases between. The CDR3 covers 13 residues. Germline lookup yields CDR1 SGHTA and CDR2 FQGNSA. The CDR3 DNA follows: TGTGCCAGCAGCTTTCAGGCCGGCCAAGGCTACACCTTC. Translation: CASSFQAGQGYTF.

This clone came up once. The CDR3 DNA reads TGTGCCAGCAGTTTGGCGCGGACTAGCGGGAGGGCAGGGGAGACCCAGTACTTC. It is translated as CASSLARTSGRAGETQYF. The chain carries TRBV27 and TRBJ2-5, with 15 bases that match TRBD2. V trimming: 3 bases; J trimming: 5 bases; junction bases outside the gene matches: 10. The CDR3 contains 18 residues. The germline V gene encodes CDR1 MNHEY and CDR2 SMNVEV (reference sequence).

This clone was seen a few times. The chain joins TRBV9 to TRBJ1-2, with 8 nucleotides matching TRBD1. Germline V CDR1 and CDR2: SGDLS, YYNGEE. This CDR3 spans 15 amino acids. V lost 0 bases to trimming and J lost 9 bases; unmatched junction nucleotides: 10. This chain's CDR3 is CASSVEGDRGASYTF. CDR3 DNA sequence: TGTGCCAGCAGCGTAGAGGGAGACAGGGGTGCGAGCTACACCTTC.

V is TRBV7-8 and J is TRBJ2-4, with TRBD1 matching 7 bases. The ends lost 5 bases at V and 6 bases at J; junction bases unmatched: 10. Per germline, CDR1 SGHVS and CDR2 FQNEAQ. The CDR3 covers 15 residues. For the CDR3, the DNA is TGTGCCAGCAGCCAATTCTCGGGACAGAGAAACATTCAGTACTTC. This sequence encodes CASSQFSGQRNIQYF. The variable domain in full, completed from reference TRBV7-8 and TRBJ2-4, reads GAGVSQSPRYKVAKRGQDVALRCDPISGHVSLFWYQQALGQGPEFLTYFQNEAQLDKSGLPSDRFFAERPEGSVSTLKIQRTQQEDSAVYLCASSQFSGQRNIQYFGAGTRLSVL.

The CDR3 region is CASSARGWGEKLFF. As DNA, the CDR3 is TGTGCCAGTAGTGCCAGGGGATGGGGTGAAAAACTGTTTTTT. The chain links TRBV19 to TRBJ1-4, with D possibly matching TRBD1 (6 bases). Germline-derived CDR1 and CDR2 are LNHDA and SQIVND (reference sequence). V was cut by 5 bases and J by 7 bases, with 14 bases left in between. The CDR3 loop spans 14 amino acids.

The chain carries TRBV15 and TRBJ1-2; D unresolved. V was pared by 6 bases and J by 3 bases, with 14 bases between. CDR1 and CDR2 from the germline V gene are LNHNV and YYDKDF (reference sequence). The CDR3 totals 14 residues. The CDR3 reads CATSGPGRDYGYTF. CDR3 DNA sequence: TGTGCCACCAGTGGACCCGGGAGGGACTATGGCTACACCTTC.

The V call is TRBV5-1, the J call TRBJ2-7, with D possibly matching TRBD1 (6 bases). The CDR3 spans 14 residues. V lost 0 bases, J lost 5 bases, and 12 bases lay in between. The germline gives CDR1 SGHRS, CDR2 YFSETQ. CDR3 in amino acids: CASSLAAGTNEQYF. The CDR3 nucleotides are TGCGCCAGCAGCTTGGCCGCCGGGACAAACGAGCAGTACTTC.

The V gene is TRBV6-6, the J gene TRBJ2-2; D is possibly TRBD1 (6 bases). The CDR3 totals 13 residues. The V gene lost 8 bases and the J gene lost 1 base, with 8 bases spanning the gap. Germline V gene lookup returns CDR1 MNHNY and CDR2 SVGAGI (reference sequence). The CDR3 sequence: CASLQGNTGELFF. The CDR3 bases are TGTGCCAGCTTACAGGGGAACACCGGGGAGCTGTTTTTT.

The CDR3 loop is CASSPNPLLAGGNEQYF. As DNA, the CDR3 is TGTGCCAGCAGTCCGAACCCATTACTAGCGGGAGGTAACGAGCAGTACTTC. V usage is TRBV6-2 or TRBV6-3 and J usage is TRBJ2-7, with TRBD2 matching over 12 bases. The CDR3 has 17 residues. Losses at the gene ends were 5 bases for V and 5 bases for J; bases not matched to a gene: 13. The germline V gene encodes CDR1 MNHEY and CDR2 SVGEGT.

As to this clone: It may be a read error: a sequence one base away is much more abundant. This sample also contains other DNA sequences that code for the same CDR3. CDR3 nucleotides: TGTGCCAGCGGGGGCGGGGGGGGCGGCTCTATTTGGGATACGCAGTATTTT. It encodes CASGGGGGGSIWDTQYF. The chain is built from TRBV3-1 (or the pseudogene TRBV3-2) and TRBJ2-3, with 9 bases identical to TRBD2. Germline V gives CDR1 LGHDT, CDR2 YNNKEL (reference sequence). There are 17 residues in the CDR3. Trimming removed 8 bases from V and 6 bases from J; junction bases left unmatched: 18.